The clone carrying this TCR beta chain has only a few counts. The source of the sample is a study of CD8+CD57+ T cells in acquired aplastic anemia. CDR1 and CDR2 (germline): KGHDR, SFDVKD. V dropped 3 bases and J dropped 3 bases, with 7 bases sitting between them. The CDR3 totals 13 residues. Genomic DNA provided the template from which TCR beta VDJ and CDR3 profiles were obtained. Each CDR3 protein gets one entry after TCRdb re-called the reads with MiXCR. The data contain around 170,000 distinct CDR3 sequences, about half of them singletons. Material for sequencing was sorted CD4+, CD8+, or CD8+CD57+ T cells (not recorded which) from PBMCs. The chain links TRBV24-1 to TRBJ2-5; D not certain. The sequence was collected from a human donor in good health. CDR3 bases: TGTGCCACCAGTGATCTCCCAGAAGAGACCCAGTACTTC. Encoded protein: CATSDLPEETQYF.